The 20 T cell receptor beta chains reported below all come from one sample, sequenced in a study of blood T cell repertoires in COVID-19 (dated by TCRdb to 2020 to 2022). Library method: the immunoSEQ multiplex PCR assay. Not all clones reach the TCRdb copy of this immuneACCESS table, which keeps in-frame sequences only. Checked studies attribute under half of the gap to unresolved V genes and leave the rest unexplained. Counted in this sample were roughly 150,000 clones; 76% of them appeared once. The ten largest clones take up less than 4.5% of the sample. Sequencing was performed on peripheral blood. The origin of the receptors is a woman of 80 years or more with acute or convalescent COVID-19.

This clone was seen once. The gene calls are TRBV5-1 and TRBJ2-5, with 7 bases matching TRBD1. Germline V gene data show CDR1 as SGHRS and CDR2 as YFSETQ. CDR3 length equals 12 residues. The junction had 6 bases not matched to a gene; V was cut back by 6 bases and J by 7 bases. CDR3 protein: CASTGQERTQYF. CDR3 bases: TGCGCCAGCACCGGACAGGAGCGGACCCAGTACTTC.

This clone was recorded a few times. This chain uses TRBV6-2 or TRBV6-3 with TRBJ1-1; tentative D call: TRBD1 (6 bases). Germline V lookup: CDR1 MNHEY, CDR2 SVGEGT. This CDR3 region has 17 residues. V lost 0 bases, J lost 2 bases, and 16 bases lay in between. The CDR3 coding sequence is TGTGCCAGCAGTTACTCCACCGGACAGCGACTAAACACTGAAGCTTTCTTT. Its translation is CASSYSTGQRLNTEAFF.

The chain employs TRBV2 and TRBJ1-2, with 7 bases fitting TRBD1. V lost 5 bases and J lost 4; bases outside the gene matches: 7. Germline V gene sequence: CDR1 SNHLY, CDR2 FYNNEI. The CDR3 loop spans 14 amino acids. The CDR3 is CASSLQGPRYGYTF. CDR3 coding DNA: TGTGCCAGCAGTTTACAGGGGCCCCGCTATGGCTACACCTTC.

J is TRBJ2-1 and V is TRBV18; D remains ambiguous. This CDR3 contains 16 residues. The V gene lost 2 bases and the J gene lost 0 bases, with 11 bases spanning the gap. Germline lookup yields CDR1 KGHSH and CDR2 LQKENI. CDR3: CASSPARGNSYNEQFF. The CDR3 DNA is TGTGCCAGCTCACCAGCACGAGGAAACTCCTACAATGAGCAGTTCTTC.

This chain connects TRBV21-1 to TRBJ2-7; no DNA check was done on the table's D call, TRBD1. TRBV21-1 is given as a pseudogene. There are 20 residues in the CDR3. This chain's CDR3 is CASRDLLEGATPLSSYEQYF. CDR3 sequence (DNA): TGTGCCAGCCGCGACTTGCTCGAGGGGGCGACACCTCTATCCTCCTACGAGCAGTACTTC.

The chain couples TRBV7-8 to TRBJ2-1; D is perhaps TRBD2 (6 bases). Trimming pared 2 bases from V and 3 bases from J, leaving 11 bases between. The CDR3 consists of 15 residues. The germline CDR1 and CDR2 sequences are SGHVS and FQNEAQ. CDR3 DNA sequence: TGTGCCAGCAGCTTACGGGACTCCGACTACAATGAGCAGTTCTTC. Its translation is CASSLRDSDYNEQFF. Full variable domain (rest looked up from reference TRBV7-8 and TRBJ2-1): GAGVSQSPRYKVAKRGQDVALRCDPISGHVSLFWYQQALGQGPEFLTYFQNEAQLDKSGLPSDRFFAERPEGSVSTLKIQRTQQEDSAVYLCASSLRDSDYNEQFFGPGTRLTVL.

This clone appeared once. J is TRBJ1-4 and V is TRBV2; no definite D call. The CDR3 covers 16 residues. The V gene lost 2 bases and the J gene lost 1 base, with 11 bases spanning the gap. Germline assignment: CDR1 SNHLY and CDR2 FYNNEI. Written as DNA, the CDR3 is TGTGCCAGCAGTGAACCCTCCGGGAAAACTAATGAAAAACTGTTTTTT. Translation: CASSEPSGKTNEKLFF.

J is TRBJ2-7 and V is TRBV5-1; D not resolved. The germline gives CDR1 SGHRS, CDR2 YFSETQ. Trimming pared 4 bases from V and 4 bases from J, leaving 9 bases between. This CDR3 has 12 amino acids. CDR3 nucleotide sequence: TGCGCCAGCAGCCGAGAGAGTTACGAGCAGTACTTC. Protein sequence: CASSRESYEQYF.

This clone was counted a few times. The V call is TRBV19, the J call TRBJ2-6; D is possibly TRBD1 (5 bases). The CDR3 length is 14 residues. Trimming took 6 bases from V and 4 from J, leaving 10 bases between them. Per the germline V gene, CDR1 is LNHDA and CDR2 is SQIVND (reference sequence). CDR3 protein: CASRQGSGANVLTF. The CDR3 region has the DNA TGTGCCAGTAGGCAGGGTTCAGGGGCCAACGTCCTGACTTTC. Full variable domain (outside the CDR3, taken from reference TRBV19 and TRBJ2-6): DGGITQSPKYLFRKEGQNVTLSCEQNLNHDAMYWYRQDPGQGLRLIYYSQIVNDFQKGDIAEGYSVSREKKESFPLTVTSAQKNPTAFYLCASRQGSGANVLTFGAGSRLTVL.

The chain joins TRBV5-8 to TRBJ2-7, with 12 bases that match TRBD1. CDR3 length: 17 residues. CDR1 is SGHTS, CDR2 YDEGEE, per germline. Losses at the gene ends were 2 bases for V and 12 bases for J; bases not matched to a gene: 18. CDR3 DNA: TGTGCCAGCAGCTTTATTCGCTCCGGGACAGGGGGCGCACTACCGTACTTC. Translated, it gives CASSFIRSGTGGALPYF.

This clone has a handful of counts. The V and J genes are TRBV29-1 and TRBJ2-1, with TRBD1 identical over 7 bases. Germline V CDR1 and CDR2: SQVTM, ANQGSEA. CDR3 length: 18 residues. J lost 4 bases, V lost 3 bases, and 18 bases had no gene match. CDR3 DNA sequence: TGCAGCGTTGACCGTGAGATGGGACAGCAGGGAGTATACAATGAGCAGTTCTTC. Translating it yields CSVDREMGQQGVYNEQFF.

The CDR3 is CSAIPGQAAFF. The CDR3 coding sequence is TGCAGTGCCATCCCGGGACAGGCGGCTTTCTTT. The rearrangement joins TRBV20-1 to TRBJ1-1; 8 bases align to TRBD1. The V and J ends lost 6 bases and 11 bases, in that order; junction bases with no gene match: 8. The CDR3 is made up of 11 amino acids. Germline values: CDR1 DFQATT, CDR2 SNEGSKA (reference sequence).

This clone was detected a few times. This chain links TRBV28 with TRBJ1-2, with unresolved D. Germline CDR1 reads MDHEN; CDR2 reads SYDVKM. The CDR3 has 15 amino acids. Trimming cost V 5 bases and J 11 bases, with 24 bases left between them. The CDR3, as DNA: TGTGCCAGCAGTCCCACTCAGTTCCCAACTGAGCGATACACCTTC. Encoded protein: CASSPTQFPTERYTF.

The gene calls are TRBV27 and TRBJ1-1, with a tentative D call TRBD1 (5 bases). This CDR3 spans 15 amino acids. V gave up 5 bases and J gave up 4 bases, with 17 bases separating them. Germline-derived CDR1 and CDR2 are MNHEY and SMNVEV (reference sequence). The CDR3 here is CASSTRASGSTEAFF. The CDR3 DNA reads TGTGCCAGCAGTACCAGGGCCTCCGGGAGCACTGAAGCTTTCTTT.

The chain has TRBV2 and TRBJ1-2; 7 bases align to TRBD1. Germline-derived CDR1 and CDR2 are SNHLY and FYNNEI. The CDR3 contains 14 residues. V was clipped by 4 bases and J by 9 bases; unmatched bases: 11. CDR3 DNA sequence: TGTGCCAGCAGTGGACAGGGCGAGACGCTTCGCTACACCTTC. Its translation: CASSGQGETLRYTF.

The chain links TRBV19 to TRBJ2-1, with D possibly being TRBD2 (6 bases). Germline CDR1 LNHDA, CDR2 SQIVND (reference sequence). Trimming took 3 bases from V and 0 from J, leaving 6 bases between them. This CDR3 is 14 amino acids long. CDR3 coding DNA: TGTGCCAGTAGTATGGGGGGCTCCTACAATGAGCAGTTCTTC. It encodes CASSMGGSYNEQFF.

This chain connects TRBV7-2 to TRBJ1-5; TRBD1 is a possible D gene (5 bases). V lost 2 bases to trimming and J lost 4 bases, with 6 bases between them. The germline V gene has CDR1 SGHTA and CDR2 FQGNSA. This CDR3 region has 13 residues. The DNA for the CDR3 is TGTGCCAGCAGCTTAAGACAGAATCAGCCCCAGCATTTT. Translated: CASSLRQNQPQHF. The whole variable domain, remainder taken from reference TRBV7-2 and TRBJ1-5, is GAGVSQSPSNKVTEKGKDVELRCDPISGHTALYWYRQSLGQGLEFLIYFQGNSAPDKSGLPSDRFSAERTGGSVSTLTIQRTQQEDSAVYLCASSLRQNQPQHFGDGTRLSIL.

This clone was seen a few times. In DNA form, the CDR3 reads TGTGCCAGTAGCCGGACAGGGGTCAATCAGCCCCAGCATTTT. Translated, it gives CASSRTGVNQPQHF. V gene TRBV19 combines with J gene TRBJ1-5; 9 bases map to TRBD1. This CDR3 has 14 residues. Trimming took 6 bases from V and 3 from J; bases not matched to a gene: 3. Germline CDR1 and CDR2: LNHDA and SQIVND (reference sequence).

The J gene is TRBJ2-1, the V gene TRBV12-3 or TRBV12-4, with D uncertain. This CDR3 has 12 residues. V was clipped by 3 bases and J by 6 bases, with 6 bases between them. CDR3 in DNA: TGTGCCAGCAGTTTGCGTGGCAATGAGCAGTTCTTC. This codes for CASSLRGNEQFF.

V gene TRBV10-3 combines with J gene TRBJ1-3; a possible D gene is TRBD1 (6 bases). CDR1 and CDR2 from the germline V gene are ENHRY and SYGVKD. This CDR3 region has 15 residues. Trimming shortened V by 2 bases and J by 0 bases, and 8 bases separated the two germline ends. CDR3 loop: CAISEGRGSGNTIYF. In nucleotides, the CDR3 is TGTGCCATCAGTGAGGGCAGGGGCTCTGGAAACACCATATATTTT.